The clone carrying this T cell receptor beta chain was found a few times. The antigen remains unidentified. One base separates it from a far larger clone, so it is likely a read error. The treatment is: oral pan-JAK inhibitor, 5-10 mg twice daily. Germline V gene data show CDR1 as SGHDT and CDR2 as YYEEEE. Trimming stripped 1 base from V and 5 bases from J, with 9 bases between. The CDR3 has 13 amino acids. Extraction of RNA preceded its reverse transcription into cDNA, which served as the sequencing template. TCRdb's copy holds only in-frame clones and misses some; the assay was immunoSEQ multiplex PCR. Of about 64,000 clones in the sample, just over 45% are singletons; the top ten hold roughly 20%. The record originates from a study of CD8+ T cells in alopecia areata. About the research overall: At a dose of 5 to 10 mg twice daily, oral tofacitinib was given to treated patients. Affected scalp percentage gauged treated patients' severity.

Study results and limitations: The link between baseline CD8+ expansion and response remains uncertain with one nonresponder. Scalp samples also contribute reads from the resident alphabeta T cells found in normal skin.

The sample consisted of CD8+ T cells sorted from blood, taken around week 37, from a patient treated with tofacitinib. The clonotype comes from a human donor with alopecia areata. The chain has TRBV5-6 and TRBJ1-1, with D possibly TRBD1 on 6 matching bases. This chain's CDR3 is CASSLTGQTEAFF. The DNA for the CDR3 is TGTGCCAGCAGCTTGACGGGACAAACTGAAGCTTTCTTT.